This T cell receptor beta chain was recovered during a study of post-analysis software for immune sequencing data. Study results and limitations: In multiple sclerosis, normalized Chao1 diversity was significantly below that of controls. Same-batch samples co-clustered strongly by F measure. Relative to controls, patients had several TRBV segments at higher frequency, with TRBV5-6, TRBV5-1 and TRBV20-1 among these.

Each TCR beta cDNA library carried unique molecular identifiers. Out of roughly 0.85 to 11 million T cells, 480,000 or so cDNA molecules were generated. TCRdb re-called the PCR reads through MiXCR, storing one row per CDR3 protein. Here the sample spans around 400,000 distinct CDR3 sequences, less than 40% being singletons. About this clonotype: Its antigen is not identified.

The CDR3 runs 12 residues. Germline V lookup: CDR1 SQVTM, CDR2 ANQGSEA. The V gene lost 0 bases and the J gene lost 5 bases, with 7 bases spanning the gap. The TCR was taken from a girl aged 10 to 17 with multiple sclerosis. V is TRBV29-1 and J is TRBJ1-2; no reliable D call. The material sequenced was blood. Here the CDR3 reads CSVEDLEYGYTF. As DNA, the CDR3 is TGCAGCGTTGAAGATCTAGAGTATGGCTACACCTTC.